This T cell receptor (beta chain) came from a study of spatial heterogeneity in lung cancer. Whole-study context: In cases with available follow-up PBMC samples, these were sequenced at a median of roughly two years after resection. Alpha-chain sequences were consistently detected in smaller numbers than beta-chain sequences.

Between the trimmed V and J ends, which lost 4 bases and 0 bases, there was a span of 7 bases. The CDR3 length is 14 residues. CDR1 is MGHDK, CDR2 SYGVNS, per germline. Time point in this sample: blood at routine non-recurrence follow-up after resection. No cells were sorted before sequencing. The whole RNA sequenced was extracted from tumor, nontumor lung or frozen PBMC. Each CDR3 protein is one row after TCRdb ran MiXCR on the 5' RACE reads. There are under 150,000 distinct CDR3 sequences in the sample; roughly a tenth occur only once, and roughly 24% lies in the top ten. This sequence was found in a female donor with early-stage non-small cell lung cancer. This chain uses TRBV25-1 with TRBJ1-3; D gene unclear. This specimen was PBMCs, taken at follow-up. The DNA of the CDR3 is TGTGCCAGCAGTGGGGAGTACTCTGGAAACACCATATATTTT. Its translation is CASSGEYSGNTIYF. Full variable domain (remainder filled in from reference TRBV25-1 and TRBJ1-3): EADIYQTPRYLVIGTGKKITLECSQTMGHDKMYWYQQDPGMELHLIHYSYGVNSTEKGDLSSESTVSRIRTEHFPLTLESARPSHTSQYLCASSGEYSGNTIYFGEGSWLTVV.